The 13 T cell receptor beta chains in this list originate from one sample, sequenced in a study of identical twins. MiXCR, applied by TCRdb to the 5' RACE reads, yields one record per CDR3 protein. The data contain fewer than 350,000 distinct CDR3 sequences, about 8% of them singletons. These data also formed part of another study, on yellow fever vaccine responses in identical twins.

The sequencing input was memory (CD45RO+) T cells sorted from blood. These receptors were taken from a woman between 18 and 29 years old in good health.

This clonotype appeared a few times. The rearrangement links TRBV5-6 to TRBJ2-1; tentative D call: TRBD1 (5 bases). The CDR3 sequence is 16 residues long. V dropped 4 bases and J dropped 0 bases, with 14 bases sitting between them. Germline loops: CDR1 SGHDT, CDR2 YYEEEE. CDR3 sequence: CASSEVGPSSYNEQFF. The CDR3, as DNA: TGTGCCAGCAGCGAAGTGGGGCCGAGCTCCTACAATGAGCAGTTCTTC.

With regard to this clonotype: Given a much more abundant clone one base away, this may be a read error. The CDR3 carries no conserved terminal phenylalanine or tryptophan, so it likely arises from a read error. The V gene is TRBV10-3, the J gene TRBJ2-1, with D tentatively TRBD1 or TRBD2 (5 bases each). V dropped 3 bases and J dropped 10 bases, with 13 bases sitting between them. The CDR3 runs 13 residues. Looked up from germline, CDR1 is ENHRY and CDR2 is SYGVKD. The CDR3 here is CAISEVGEREQFL. CDR3 sequence (DNA): TGTGCCATCAGTGAAGTGGGGGAGAGAGAGCAGTTCTTG.

Many counts were recorded for this clonotype. V gene TRBV4-1 combines with J gene TRBJ1-5; D gene uncertain. The CDR3 length is 15 residues. Germline V gene sequence: CDR1 MGHRA, CDR2 YSYEKL. Trimming took 0 bases from V and 4 from J, leaving 10 bases between them. The CDR3 region is CASSQEVGGNQPQHF. Here the CDR3 DNA reads TGCGCCAGCAGCCAAGAGGTCGGAGGGAATCAGCCCCAGCATTTT.

This clonotype turned up a few times. The rearrangement links TRBV2 to TRBJ2-3; D gene ambiguous. Looked up from germline, CDR1 is SNHLY and CDR2 is FYNNEI. V dropped 8 bases and J dropped 0 bases, with 21 bases sitting between them. The CDR3 runs to 17 residues. CDR3 amino acids: CASRLLESIQSTDTQYF. CDR3 DNA: TGTGCCAGCCGGCTTTTGGAGTCTATCCAGAGCACAGATACGCAGTATTTT.

This rearrangement joins TRBV11-3 to TRBJ2-1, with 9 bases fitting TRBD2. This CDR3 spans 14 amino acids. The V and J ends lost 6 bases and 2 bases, in that order; junction bases with no gene match: 2. CDR1 is SGHNT and CDR2 is YENEEA in the germline V gene. CDR3 nucleotide sequence: TGTGCCAGCAGTAGCGGGGGTGCCTACAATGAGCAGTTCTTC. Amino acids: CASSSGGAYNEQFF. The full variable domain, in which reference TRBV11-3 and TRBJ2-1 provide the parts outside the CDR3, is EAGVVQSPRYKIIEKKQPVAFWCNPISGHNTLYWYLQNLGQGPELLIRYENEEAVDDSQLPKDRFSAERLKGVDSTLKIQPAELGDSAVYLCASSSGGAYNEQFFGPGTRLTVL.

The chain's CDR3 is CASSSPDRGDEAFF. The CDR3 DNA reads as TGTGCCAGCAGTTCCCCGGACAGGGGAGATGAAGCTTTCTTT. The chain recombines TRBV6-5 with TRBJ1-1, with TRBD1 matching 9 bases. The CDR3 covers 14 residues. Germline CDR1 and CDR2: MNHEY and SVGAGI. V lost 4 bases, J lost 7 bases, and 7 bases stayed unmatched.

The genes are TRBV20-1 and TRBJ2-1, with D hard to call. This CDR3 is 11 amino acids long. The ends were cut back, 2 bases at V and 10 bases at J, with 9 bases in the middle. Germline assignment: CDR1 DFQATT and CDR2 SNEGSKA (reference sequence). The CDR3 sequence is CSARFAGEQFF. The CDR3 DNA is TGCAGTGCTAGATTTGCTGGGGAGCAGTTCTTC.

In this sample, this clonotype turned up many times. CDR3 nucleotides: TGCGCCAGCAAAGGAAACCAAGAGACCCAGTACTTC. It codes for CASKGNQETQYF. This chain links TRBV5-1 with TRBJ2-5, with no clear D. Germline V CDR1 and CDR2: SGHRS, YFSETQ. The CDR3 sequence is 12 residues long. V lost 6 bases and J 0 bases, leaving 6 bases between the germline ends.

The chain has TRBV2 and TRBJ2-1, with D perhaps assigned TRBD1 or TRBD2 (5 bases each). From germline, CDR1 is SNHLY and CDR2 FYNNEI. V gave up 3 bases and J gave up 7 bases, with 31 bases separating them. The CDR3 extends over 20 amino acids. The CDR3: CASSDPNSHPGRLVGNEQFF. The CDR3 coding sequence is TGTGCCAGCAGTGACCCAAATTCGCATCCGGGACGGCTAGTGGGGAATGAGCAGTTCTTC. Full variable domain (outside the CDR3, taken from reference TRBV2 and TRBJ2-1): EPEVTQTPSHQVTQMGQEVILRCVPISNHLYFYWYRQILGQKVEFLVSFYNNEISEKSEIFDDQFSVERPDGSNFTLKIRSTKLEDSAMYFCASSDPNSHPGRLVGNEQFFGPGTRLTVL.

This clonotype was found a few times. This sequence joins TRBV6-5 and TRBJ1-1, with unresolved D. Germline-derived CDR1 and CDR2 are MNHEY and SVGAGI. Trimming took 7 bases from V and 5 from J, leaving 11 bases between them. The CDR3 runs to 12 residues. CDR3 bases: TGTGCCAGCAAGTCGGGTGAGACTGAAGCTTTCTTT. Protein product: CASKSGETEAFF.

This clonotype has only a few counts. The V and J genes are TRBV20-1 and TRBJ1-1; TRBD1 might be the D (5 bases). The CDR3 runs 15 residues. V was clipped by 0 bases and J by 5 bases, with 16 bases between them. Germline CDR1 reads DFQATT; CDR2 reads SNEGSKA (reference sequence). This CDR3 reads CSARDPQGRRTEAFF. The DNA for the CDR3 is TGCAGTGCTAGAGATCCCCAGGGTAGAAGGACTGAAGCTTTCTTT.

The chain carries TRBV5-1 and TRBJ2-1; D is possibly TRBD1 (6 bases). CDR3 size: 14 residues. Germline CDR1 and CDR2: SGHRS and YFSETQ. Trimming took off 0 bases at V and 6 bases at J, with 10 bases between the two ends. In DNA, the CDR3 is TGCGCCAGCAGCTTGGCCGAAGGGGGCAATGAGCAGTTCTTC. Amino acids: CASSLAEGGNEQFF. The whole variable domain, remainder taken from reference TRBV5-1 and TRBJ2-1, is KAGVTQTPRYLIKTRGQQVTLSCSPISGHRSVSWYQQTPGQGLQFLFEYFSETQRNKGNFPGRFSGRQFSNSRSEMNVSTLELGDSALYLCASSLAEGGNEQFFGPGTRLTVL.

The chain couples TRBV20-1 to TRBJ1-1, with 7 bases lining up with TRBD1. The CDR3 contains 12 residues. Unmatched junction bases numbered 4, after V lost 4 bases and J lost 5 bases. Germline V gene sequence: CDR1 DFQATT, CDR2 SNEGSKA (reference sequence). CDR3: CSATTGETEAFF. CDR3 DNA sequence: TGCAGTGCTACCACAGGGGAAACTGAAGCTTTCTTT.